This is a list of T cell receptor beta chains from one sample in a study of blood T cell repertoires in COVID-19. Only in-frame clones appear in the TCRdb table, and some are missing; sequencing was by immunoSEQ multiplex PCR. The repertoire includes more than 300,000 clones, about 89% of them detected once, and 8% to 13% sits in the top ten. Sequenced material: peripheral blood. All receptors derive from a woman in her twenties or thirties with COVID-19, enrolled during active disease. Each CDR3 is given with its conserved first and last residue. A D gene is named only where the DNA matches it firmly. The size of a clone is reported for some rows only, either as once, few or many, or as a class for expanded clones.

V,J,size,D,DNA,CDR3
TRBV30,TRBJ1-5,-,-,TGTGCCTGGAGTCCTACAGGGTTGGGACAGCCCCAGCATTTT,CAWSPTGLGQPQHF
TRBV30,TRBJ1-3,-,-,TGTGCCTGGAGTCGGGGAGGGTCCGGAAACACCATATATTTT,CAWSRGGSGNTIYF
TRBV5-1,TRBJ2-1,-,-,TGCGCCAGCAGCTTGGGGAGCAATGAGCAGTTCTTC,CASSLGSNEQFF
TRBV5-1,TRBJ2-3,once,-,TGCGCCAGCAGTCGGCGAGGATCCACAGATACGCAGTATTTT,CASSRRGSTDTQYF
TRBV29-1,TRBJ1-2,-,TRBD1,TGCAGCTCGAGGACAGGGAATTCCTATGGCTACACCTTC,CSSRTGNSYGYTF
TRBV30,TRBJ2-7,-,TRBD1,TGTGCCTGTCGAGACAGGGGCTACGAGCAGTACTTC,CACRDRGYEQYF
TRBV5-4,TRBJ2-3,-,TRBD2,TGTGCCAGCAGCTTGGTCAGCGGGAGGGCCGGGCCTACGCAGTATTTT,CASSLVSGRAGPTQYF
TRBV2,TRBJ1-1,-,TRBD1,TGTGCCAGCAGTGTACAGGGGACCACTGAAGCTTTCTTT,CASSVQGTTEAFF
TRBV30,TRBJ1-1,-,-,TGTGCCTGGAGTACCGGGACACCGAACACTGAAGCTTTCTTT,CAWSTGTPNTEAFF
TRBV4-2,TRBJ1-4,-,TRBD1,TGTGCCAGCAGCCAAGCCAGGGGGGAAACTAATGAAAAACTGTTTTTT,CASSQARGETNEKLFF
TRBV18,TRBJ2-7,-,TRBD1,TGTGCCAGCTCAATCTCCACAGGGGCCTACGAGCAGTACTTC,CASSISTGAYEQYF
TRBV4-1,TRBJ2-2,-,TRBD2,TGCGCCAGCAGTCCTTCTCCGGGACTAGCGGCGAACACCGGGGAGCTGTTTTTT,CASSPSPGLAANTGELFF
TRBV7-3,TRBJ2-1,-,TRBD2,TGTGCCAGCAGTCAAAAGCTAGCGGGAGGCTACAATGAGCAGTTCTTC,CASSQKLAGGYNEQFF
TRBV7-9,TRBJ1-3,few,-,TGTGCCAGCAGCTGGGGTATGGGGGGTGGCTCTGGAAACACCATATATTTT,CASSWGMGGGSGNTIYF
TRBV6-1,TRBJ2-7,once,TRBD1,TGTGCCAGCAGTGAATATCTAGGGGGACAGGGGTTGGTAGGGACGGGAGGGTCGAACGAGCAGTACTTC,CASSEYLGGQGLVGTGGSNEQYF
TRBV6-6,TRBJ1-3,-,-,TGTGCCAGCAGTTACTCAGCAGGCGGGGACACCATATATTTT,CASSYSAGGDTIYF
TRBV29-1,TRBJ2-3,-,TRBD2,TGCAGCGGAGGACTAGCGGGGTATGGTACGCAGTATTTT,CSGGLAGYGTQYF
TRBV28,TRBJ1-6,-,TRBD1,TGTGCCAGCAGTGCCGGGACAGGGGGTAATTCACCCCTCCACTTT,CASSAGTGGNSPLHF
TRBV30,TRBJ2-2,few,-,TGTGCCTGGAGTTCGGCCGGGGAGCTGTTTTTT,CAWSSAGELFF
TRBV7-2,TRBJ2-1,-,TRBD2,TGTGCCAGCAGCCGGAACGTAGCGGGGAGCTCCTACAATGAGCAGTTCTTC,CASSRNVAGSSYNEQFF
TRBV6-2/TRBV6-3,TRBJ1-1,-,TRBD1,TGTGCCAGCAGTCGGACCGGGACAGTGAACACTGAAGCTTTCTTT,CASSRTGTVNTEAFF
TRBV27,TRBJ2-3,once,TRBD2,TGTGCCAGCAGTTTGACGGGAGGGCCGCCGGCAGATACGCAGTATTTT,CASSLTGGPPADTQYF
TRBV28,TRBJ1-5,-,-,TGTGCCAGCAGTTTTAACCCGAGCGGGTTCAATCAGCCCCAGCATTTT,CASSFNPSGFNQPQHF
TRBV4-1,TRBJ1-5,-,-,TGCGCCAGCAGCCAGGCAAGCAATCAGCCCCAGCATTTT,CASSQASNQPQHF
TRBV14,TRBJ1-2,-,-,TGTGCCAGCAGCCTTAACAGGGATGGCTACACCTTC,CASSLNRDGYTF
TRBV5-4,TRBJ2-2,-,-,TGTGCCAGCAGTCCAGGGTCCGGGGAGCTGTTTTTT,CASSPGSGELFF
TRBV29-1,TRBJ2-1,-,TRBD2,TGCAGCGTTGAACCGGCTAGCGGGAACAATGAGCAGTTCTTC,CSVEPASGNNEQFF
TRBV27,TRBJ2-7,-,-,TGTGCCAGCAGTTTGGTAACGGGCGAGCAGTACTTC,CASSLVTGEQYF